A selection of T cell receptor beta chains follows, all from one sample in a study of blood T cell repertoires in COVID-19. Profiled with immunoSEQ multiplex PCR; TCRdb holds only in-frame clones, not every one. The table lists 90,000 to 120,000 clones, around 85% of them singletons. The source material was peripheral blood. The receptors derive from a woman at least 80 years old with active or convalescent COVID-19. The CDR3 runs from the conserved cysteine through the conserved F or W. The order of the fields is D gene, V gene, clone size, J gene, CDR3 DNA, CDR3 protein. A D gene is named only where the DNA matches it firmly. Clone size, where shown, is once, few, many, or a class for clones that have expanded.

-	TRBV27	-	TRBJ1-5	TGTGCCAGCAGTTTAGCCAGGGGCGGTCAGCCCCAGCATTTT	CASSLARGGQPQHF
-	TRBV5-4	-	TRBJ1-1	TGTGCCAGCAGCTTGATGTCAGGGAACACTGAAGCTTTCTTT	CASSLMSGNTEAFF
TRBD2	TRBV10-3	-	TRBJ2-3	TGTGCCGCAGGGACTAGCGGGGGTTCGGGTACGCAGTATTTT	CAAGTSGGSGTQYF
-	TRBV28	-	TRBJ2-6	TGTGCCAGCGCAGCTGGGGCCAACGTCCTGACTTTC	CASAAGANVLTF
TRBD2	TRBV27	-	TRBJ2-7	TGTGCCAGCAGTTTGCCTTATGTGGTAGCGGGCTCCTACGAGCAGTACTTC	CASSLPYVVAGSYEQYF
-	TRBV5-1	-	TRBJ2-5	TGCGCCAGCAGCTTGGTCCCTCAAGAGACCCAGTACTTC	CASSLVPQETQYF
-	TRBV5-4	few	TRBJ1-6	TGTGCCAGCAGCTTTGGGGGGAGCTCCTATAATTCACCCCTCCACTTT	CASSFGGSSYNSPLHF
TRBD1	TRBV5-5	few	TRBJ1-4	TGTGCCAGCACTATGGAGGGACAGGCTAATGAAAAACTGTTTTTT	CASTMEGQANEKLFF
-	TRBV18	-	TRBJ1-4	TGTGCCAGCTCATCTCAGGGAACTAATGAAAAACTGTTTTTT	CASSSQGTNEKLFF
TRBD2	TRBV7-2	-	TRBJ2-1	TGTGCCAGCAGCCCGCCGGGGGGGACTCAGAATGAGCAGTTCTTC	CASSPPGGTQNEQFF
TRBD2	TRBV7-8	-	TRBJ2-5	TGTGCCAGCAGCTTAGGACTAGCGATGGGAGAGACCCAGTACTTC	CASSLGLAMGETQYF
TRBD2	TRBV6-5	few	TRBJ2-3	TGTGCCAGCAGTTACTCCGCGGGAGGGGCAGATACGCAGTATTTT	CASSYSAGGADTQYF
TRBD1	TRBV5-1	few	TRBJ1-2	TGCGCCAGCAGCGTTGACAGGGCCTATGGCTACACCTTC	CASSVDRAYGYTF
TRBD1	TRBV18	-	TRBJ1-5	TGTGCCAGCTCACGACAGGGTGATCAGCCCCAGCATTTT	CASSRQGDQPQHF
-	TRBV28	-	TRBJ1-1	TGTGCCAGCACCGAGACAGAGTACACTGAAGCTTTCTTT	CASTETEYTEAFF
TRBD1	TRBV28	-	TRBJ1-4	TGTGCCAGCAGTTTAGGTGGGGACAGGTGGGGAAAACTGTTTTTT	CASSLGGDRWGKLFF
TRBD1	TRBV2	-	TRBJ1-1	TGTGCCAGCCATAGGACAGGGAACACTGAAGCTTTCTTT	CASHRTGNTEAFF
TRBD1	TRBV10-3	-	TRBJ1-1	TGTGCCATCAGGAACAGGGGGGAAGCTGAAGCTTTCTTT	CAIRNRGEAEAFF
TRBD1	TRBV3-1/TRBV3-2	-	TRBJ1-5	TGTGCCAGCAGCCAAGGTCGACAGGGTTATCAGCCCCAGCATTTT	CASSQGRQGYQPQHF
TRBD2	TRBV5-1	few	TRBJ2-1	TGCGCCAGCAGCGCAGGGACTAGCGGTAACAATGAGCAGTTCTTC	CASSAGTSGNNEQFF
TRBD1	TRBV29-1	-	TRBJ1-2	TGCAGCGTGGGACAGGGAATTGGCTATGGCTACACCTTC	CSVGQGIGYGYTF
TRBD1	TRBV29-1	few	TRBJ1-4	TGCAGCGTAGCCAAGACAGGGGAAAAACTGTTTTTT	CSVAKTGEKLFF
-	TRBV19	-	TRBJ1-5	TGTGCCAGTAGGACGGGAGGTAGTACCAGCAATCAGCCCCAGCATTTT	CASRTGGSTSNQPQHF
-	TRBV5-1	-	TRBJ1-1	TGCGCCAGCAGCTTGGGGGGCCGCACTGAAGCTTTCTTT	CASSLGGRTEAFF
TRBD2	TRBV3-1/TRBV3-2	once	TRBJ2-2	TGTGCCAGCAGCGCTAGCGGGAGGGGCACCGGGGAGCTGTTTTTT	CASSASGRGTGELFF
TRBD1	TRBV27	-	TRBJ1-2	TGTGCCAGCGGACCCGGGGACAGGGTTAGCTATGGCTACACCTTC	CASGPGDRVSYGYTF
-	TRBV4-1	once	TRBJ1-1	TGCGCCAGCAGCCAGGGTTCTAAGATAACGGTCTCAGGGTCCAAAGCTTTCTTT	CASSQGSKITVSGSKAFF
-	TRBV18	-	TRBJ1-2	TGTGCCAGCTCACCACCGGGGGGGCCAGGCTACACCTTC	CASSPPGGPGYTF
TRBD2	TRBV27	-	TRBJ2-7	TGTGCCAGCAGTCTTAGCGGGTACTCCTACGAGCAGTACTTC	CASSLSGYSYEQYF
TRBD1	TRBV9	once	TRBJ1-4	TGTGCCAGCAGTAAGAGCGGGACAGGGTATCCTGAAAAACTGTTTTTT	CASSKSGTGYPEKLFF
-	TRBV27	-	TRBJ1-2	TGTGCCAGCAGTTTAACTCGGATGGGGACACTCTATGGCTACACCTTC	CASSLTRMGTLYGYTF
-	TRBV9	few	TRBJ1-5	TGTGCCAGCAGCGTAGCAGATTATAGCAATCAGCCCCAGCATTTT	CASSVADYSNQPQHF
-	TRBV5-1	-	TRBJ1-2	TGCGCCAGCAGCTTACTGACAGACACGTCGCTCTATGGCTACACCTTC	CASSLLTDTSLYGYTF
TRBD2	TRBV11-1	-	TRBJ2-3	TGTGCCAGCAGCTTAGAATGGGGGGGTGGTACGCAGTATTTT	CASSLEWGGGTQYF
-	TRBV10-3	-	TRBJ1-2	TGTGCCATCCAATCCGCCGGGAGCGAGGAGTATGGCTACACCTTC	CAIQSAGSEEYGYTF
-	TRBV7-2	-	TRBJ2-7	TGTGCCAGCAGCTTAGACATCGGGTACGAGCAGTACTTC	CASSLDIGYEQYF
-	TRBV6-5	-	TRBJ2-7	TGTGCCAGCAGCTCCGGGACTTACTACGAGCAGTACTTC	CASSSGTYYEQYF
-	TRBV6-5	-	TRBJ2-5	TGTGCCAGCAGTTACCAGGGCCAATTAGGGGGGACCCAGTACTTC	CASSYQGQLGGTQYF
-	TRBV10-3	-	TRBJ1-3	TGTGCCATCAGGGAGGACAGTGCTGGAAACACCATATATTTT	CAIREDSAGNTIYF
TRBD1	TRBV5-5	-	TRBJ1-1	TGTGCCAGCAGCTTAACGACAGGGGGCACTGAAGCTTTCTTT	CASSLTTGGTEAFF
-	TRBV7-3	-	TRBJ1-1	TGTGCCAGCAGCTTACAGGGAATCTCTGAAGCTTTCTTT	CASSLQGISEAFF
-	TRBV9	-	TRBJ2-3	TGTGCCAGCAGCGTAGCCCCAGTCACAGATACGCAGTATTTT	CASSVAPVTDTQYF
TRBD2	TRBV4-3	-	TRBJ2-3	TGCGCCAGCAGCCAAGGCCTAGCGGGGGCCACAGATACGCAGTATTTT	CASSQGLAGATDTQYF
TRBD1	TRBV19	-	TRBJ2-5	TGTGCCAGTAGTATGCCAGGGGGCTCGGGGCAAGAGACCCAGTACTTC	CASSMPGGSGQETQYF
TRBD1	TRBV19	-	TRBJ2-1	TGTGCCAGTAGTGGACAGGGTTTTCCTGGTGAGCAGTTCTTC	CASSGQGFPGEQFF
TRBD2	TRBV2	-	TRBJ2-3	TGTGCCAGCAGCTGGGAGGGGAATACGCAGTATTTT	CASSWEGNTQYF
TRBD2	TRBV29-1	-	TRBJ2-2	TGCAGCGTTGGCATTAGCGGGGGCTTCACCGGGGAGCTGTTTTTT	CSVGISGGFTGELFF
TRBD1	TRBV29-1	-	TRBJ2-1	TGCAGCACCCGGACAGGTTCCTACAATGAGCAGTTCTTC	CSTRTGSYNEQFF
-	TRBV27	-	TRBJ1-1	TGTGCCAGCAGTTTAAACCGGGGGGCCGGTGAAGCTTTCTTT	CASSLNRGAGEAFF
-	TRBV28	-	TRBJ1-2	TGTGCCAGCAGTTTGGAGGGGCCCTATGGCTACACCTTC	CASSLEGPYGYTF
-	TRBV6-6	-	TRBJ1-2	TGTGCCAGCGTCGGACGACTAAAGATTTACTATGGCTACACCTTC	CASVGRLKIYYGYTF
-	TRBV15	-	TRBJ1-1	TGTGCCACCAGCAGAGATAAAGGAGCTGAAGCTTTCTTT	CATSRDKGAEAFF
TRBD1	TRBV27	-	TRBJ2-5	TGTGCCAGCACAAAAGGGACAGGGAATACTAAGACCCAGTACTTC	CASTKGTGNTKTQYF